The 27 T cell receptor beta chains listed next were all sequenced from one sample in a study of cytomegalovirus exposure and HLA in healthy donors. 13 Jbeta primers and 60 Vbeta primers were used for the PCR. Profiling relied on immunoSEQ multiplex PCR, and the TCRdb table lists in-frame clones only, not all of them. The table records 190,000 or so clones, 65% to 85% of them present only once. The source material was PBMCs. The receptor set was obtained from a boy younger than 10 in good health and CMV-seronegative.

This chain uses TRBV7-2 with TRBJ2-5; 9 bases agree with TRBD2. Trimming removed 1 base from V and 7 bases from J; junction bases left unmatched: 10. From germline, CDR1 is SGHTA and CDR2 FQGNSA. This CDR3 is built from 16 residues. The CDR3 loop is CASSLVGPSGVGTQYF. The CDR3 DNA sequence: TGTGCCAGCAGCTTAGTAGGGCCTAGCGGGGTTGGGACCCAGTACTTC.

This clone was recorded once. V and J are TRBV7-2 and TRBJ1-5, with TRBD1 matching 8 bases. V shed 4 bases, J shed 1 base, and the junction held 6 bases outside the gene matches. This CDR3 region has 16 residues. The germline V gene has CDR1 SGHTA and CDR2 FQGNSA. The CDR3 sequence is CASSSDRGLSNQPQHF. CDR3 sequence (DNA): TGTGCCAGCAGCTCAGACAGGGGTTTGAGCAATCAGCCCCAGCATTTT.

This chain connects TRBV4-1 to TRBJ1-1; TRBD1 is a possible D gene (5 bases). The germline V and J ends were trimmed by 4 bases and 7 bases, with 19 bases remaining between them. This CDR3 has 15 amino acids. Germline-derived CDR1 and CDR2 are MGHRA and YSYEKL. The CDR3 DNA follows: TGCGCCAGCAGCCGCGGAGGGTTAAGGGACGGTGAAGCTTTCTTT. This encodes CASSRGGLRDGEAFF.

The chain recombines TRBV4-2 with TRBJ2-1; TRBD2 aligns across 7 bases. The V and J ends lost 1 base and 0 bases, in that order; junction bases with no gene match: 6. The CDR3 has 17 amino acids. Looked up from germline, CDR1 is LGHNA and CDR2 is YNFKEQ. The CDR3, as DNA: TGTGCCAGCAGCCAAGTAAGCGGGGCGAGCTCCTACAATGAGCAGTTCTTC. Translating gives CASSQVSGASSYNEQFF.

With respect to this clone: This sample also contains other DNA sequences that code for the same CDR3. The genes are TRBV10-2 and TRBJ1-2; D might be TRBD1 (5 bases). The CDR3 contains 14 residues. CDR1 is WSHSY and CDR2 is SAAADI in the germline V gene. With 2 bases removed from V and 0 bases from J, the gap between germline ends came to 7 bases. In nucleotides, the CDR3 is TGCGCCAGCAGTGAGACGGGGGCTAACTATGGCTACACCTTC. Protein product: CASSETGANYGYTF.

The CDR3 DNA reads as TGTGCCAGCAGCCTCTCCCATTGGGGGGGAGGTAAAGAGACCCAGTACTTC. This translates into CASSLSHWGGGKETQYF. The chain carries TRBV13 and TRBJ2-5, with 7 bases identical to TRBD2. Trimming cost V 5 bases and J 3 bases; bases outside gene matches: 15. Per germline, CDR1 PRHDT and CDR2 FYEKMQ (reference sequence). This CDR3 spans 17 amino acids. The variable domain in full, with the rest retrieved from reference TRBV13 and TRBJ2-5, is AAGVIQSPRHLIKEKRETATLKCYPIPRHDTVYWYQQGPGQDPQFLISFYEKMQSDKGSIPDRFSAQQFSDYHSELNMSSLELGDSALYFCASSLSHWGGGKETQYFGPGTRLLVL.

The chain links TRBV4-2 to TRBJ2-7; 9 positions agree with TRBD2. The CDR3 is 16 amino acids. Germline V gives CDR1 LGHNA, CDR2 YNFKEQ. J gave up 7 bases and V 0 bases, and 10 bases lay outside the gene matches. CDR3 loop: CASSQDRGAGGREQYF. In DNA, the CDR3 is TGTGCCAGCAGCCAAGATCGCGGCGCGGGGGGGAGGGAGCAGTACTTC.

This clone was picked up one time. This chain links TRBV10-3 with TRBJ1-1; a possible D gene is TRBD1 (5 bases). This CDR3 contains 14 residues. In germline, CDR1 is ENHRY, CDR2 SYGVKD. V lost 6 bases and J 1 base, leaving 12 bases between the germline ends. Written as DNA, the CDR3 is TGTGCCATCAGCGGGCAGGGAGGGAACACTGAAGCTTTCTTT. Translation: CAISGQGGNTEAFF.

The genes are TRBV5-1 and TRBJ1-1, with 7 positions matching TRBD1. CDR1 SGHRS and CDR2 YFSETQ come from the germline V gene. The CDR3 is 14 amino acids. The V segment lost 2 bases and the J segment 3 bases; nucleotides outside the gene matches: 4. The CDR3 sequence: CASSLLTGDTEAFF. CDR3 bases: TGCGCCAGCAGCTTATTAACAGGGGACACTGAAGCTTTCTTT. Supplemented by reference TRBV5-1 and TRBJ1-1, the full variable domain reads KAGVTQTPRYLIKTRGQQVTLSCSPISGHRSVSWYQQTPGQGLQFLFEYFSETQRNKGNFPGRFSGRQFSNSRSEMNVSTLELGDSALYLCASSLLTGDTEAFFGQGTRLTVV.

The V and J genes are TRBV5-4 and TRBJ2-2; the D gene is possibly TRBD2 (7 bases). CDR1 is SGHNT, CDR2 YYREEE, per germline (reference sequence). The CDR3 has 14 amino acids. Trimming took 0 bases from V and 7 from J, leaving 10 bases between them. The chain's CDR3 is CASSLAGGNGELFF. In nucleotides, the CDR3 is TGTGCCAGCAGCTTGGCGGGGGGCAACGGGGAGCTGTTTTTT.

The chain is built from TRBV29-1 and TRBJ2-2, with 10 bases fitting TRBD1. Germline values: CDR1 SQVTM, CDR2 ANQGSEA. The V gene end was trimmed by 7 bases and the J gene end by 3 bases; junction bases not matched to a gene: 5. The CDR3 is 14 residues long. CDR3 amino acids: CSAGQGRDTGELFF. DNA of the CDR3: TGCAGCGCGGGACAGGGGAGGGACACCGGGGAGCTGTTTTTT.

The chain couples TRBV15 to TRBJ2-1; 7 nucleotides line up with TRBD2. J lost 9 bases, V lost 7 bases, and 12 bases had no gene match. The CDR3 covers 14 residues. From germline, CDR1 is LNHNV and CDR2 YYDKDF (reference sequence). CDR3 region: CATTPGGSVGEQFF. CDR3 DNA sequence: TGTGCCACCACGCCCGGGGGGAGTGTTGGTGAGCAGTTCTTC.

This chain uses TRBV25-1 with TRBJ1-5; 8 bases align to TRBD1. Germline trimming cut 0 bases from V and 7 bases from J; bases unmatched to any gene: 8. This CDR3 spans 16 amino acids. Germline assignment: CDR1 MGHDK and CDR2 SYGVNS. CDR3: CASSEYMDRDHQPQHF. The DNA of the CDR3 is TGTGCCAGCAGTGAATACATGGACAGGGATCACCAGCCCCAGCATTTT.

The V gene is TRBV7-2, the J gene TRBJ1-5; 9 bases align to TRBD1. The CDR3 is made up of 16 amino acids. V was clipped by 0 bases and J by 6 bases; unmatched bases: 6. Germline values: CDR1 SGHTA, CDR2 FQGNSA. CDR3 nucleotides: TGTGCCAGCAGCTTAGCAGACAGGGGGTGGGGTCAGCCCCAGCATTTT. It encodes CASSLADRGWGQPQHF.

In its sample, this clone was seen a few times. This chain uses TRBV19 with TRBJ1-1, with TRBD1 matching 7 bases. The ends lost 1 base at V and 1 base at J; junction bases unmatched: 0. There are 14 residues in the CDR3. The germline CDR1 and CDR2 sequences are LNHDA and SQIVND (reference sequence). CDR3 nucleotides: TGTGCCAGTAGTATAGGGACAGGGAACACTGAAGCTTTCTTT. Protein product: CASSIGTGNTEAFF.

The V call is TRBV4-1, the J call TRBJ1-6; weak D call: TRBD1 (5 bases). Germline V gene data show CDR1 as MGHRA and CDR2 as YSYEKL. V shed 2 bases and J shed 7 bases, with 15 bases lying between them. The CDR3 is 16 amino acids. CDR3 DNA sequence: TGCGCCAGCAGCCAACGGGCCGGGGAGGGGAATTCACCCCTCCACTTT. This codes for CASSQRAGEGNSPLHF.

This chain joins TRBV7-3 and TRBJ1-2; 7 bases agree with TRBD1. The junction had 3 bases not matched to a gene; V was cut back by 5 bases and J by 3 bases. Germline V gene data show CDR1 as SGHTA and CDR2 as FQGTGA. The CDR3 totals 13 residues. CDR3 nucleotide sequence: TGTGCCAGCAGCCCTGACAGGGACTATGGCTACACCTTC. Translated: CASSPDRDYGYTF.

This sequence joins TRBV10-1 and TRBJ1-2, with D possibly TRBD1 on 6 matching bases. CDR1 is WNHNN, CDR2 SYGVQD, per germline (reference sequence). This CDR3 spans 13 amino acids. V was clipped by 6 bases and J by 8 bases, with 16 bases between them. As DNA, the CDR3 is TGCGCCAGCAGGGGAGGGGGTCGTCGAGGCTACACCTTC. It specifies CASRGGGRRGYTF.

The chain employs TRBV4-2 and TRBJ2-2; 11 bases line up with TRBD2. J gave up 4 bases and V 0 bases, and 4 bases lay outside the gene matches. This CDR3 spans 17 amino acids. Germline V CDR1 and CDR2: LGHNA, YNFKEQ. The CDR3 nucleotides are TGTGCCAGCAGCCAAGACCTAGCGGGGGGCGGCACCGGGGAGCTGTTTTTT. Protein: CASSQDLAGGGTGELFF.

The J gene is TRBJ2-1, the V gene TRBV5-4; 9 bases map to TRBD2. The CDR3 totals 14 residues. CDR1 SGHNT and CDR2 YYREEE come from the germline V gene (reference sequence). Trimming cost V 10 bases and J 9 bases; bases outside gene matches: 14. CDR3 nucleotide sequence: TGTGCCCGCCTAGCGGGGCCAACCAAGGGTGAGCAGTTCTTC. This codes for CARLAGPTKGEQFF.

The chain joins TRBV5-4 to TRBJ2-5, with 7 bases matching TRBD1. Gene TRBJ2-7 matches the end of the DNA better, so the J call may be wrong. CDR3 length equals 16 residues. Germline V gene sequence: CDR1 SGHNT, CDR2 YYREEE (reference sequence). The CDR3 DNA reads TGTGCCAGCAGCGCCTCACAGGGGTTCTTAGACTACGAGCAGTACTTC. Translated: CASSASQGFLDYEQYF.

This chain connects TRBV20-1 to TRBJ1-1; tentatively, D is TRBD1 (6 bases). Trimming took 8 bases from V and 10 from J, leaving 14 bases between them. This CDR3 contains 10 residues. Germline-derived CDR1 and CDR2 are DFQATT and SNEGSKA (reference sequence). CDR3 DNA: TGCAGTCCCGGTAGGGGGGGAGCTTTCTTT. Translated: CSPGRGGAFF.

The gene calls are TRBV27 and TRBJ2-3; possible D gene TRBD1, 6 bases. The CDR3 covers 17 residues. The V end was cut by 5 bases, the J end by 3 bases, with 21 bases between. The V gene's germline CDR1 is MNHEY and CDR2 SMNVEV (reference sequence). The CDR3 region is CASSKWTAYVETDTQYF. For the CDR3, the DNA is TGTGCCAGCAGTAAATGGACAGCGTATGTGGAGACAGATACGCAGTATTTT.

The rearrangement links TRBV6-6 to TRBJ2-7; maybe TRBD1 (5 bases). The CDR3 spans 13 residues. Germline CDR1 reads MNHNY; CDR2 reads SVGAGI (reference sequence). V lost 1 base and J lost 4, with 8 bases in between. The CDR3 here is CASSYYSGYEQYF. The CDR3 nucleotides are TGTGCCAGCAGTTACTACTCAGGGTACGAGCAGTACTTC.

The chain joins TRBV4-1 to TRBJ2-5; 9 nucleotides agree with TRBD2. Germline CDR1 MGHRA, CDR2 YSYEKL. CDR3 length equals 21 residues. V gave up 2 bases and J gave up 0 bases; unmatched junction bases: 19. The CDR3 loop reads CASSQPPAGSGGPWNQETQYF. The CDR3 DNA sequence: TGCGCCAGCAGCCAACCCCCCGCGGGGAGCGGGGGGCCCTGGAACCAAGAGACCCAGTACTTC.

The V gene is TRBV5-1, the J gene TRBJ1-6; D not resolved. V lost 0 bases to trimming and J lost 0 bases, with 7 bases between them. Germline loops: CDR1 SGHRS, CDR2 YFSETQ. This CDR3 region has 16 residues. CDR3 amino acids: CASSLGSSSYNSPLHF. For the CDR3, the DNA is TGCGCCAGCAGCTTGGGGTCGAGCTCCTATAATTCACCCCTCCACTTT.

The genes are TRBV7-3 and TRBJ2-6; D is unresolved. This CDR3 is 17 amino acids long. Per germline, CDR1 SGHTA and CDR2 FQGTGA. V lost 5 bases and J 0 bases, leaving 14 bases between the germline ends. CDR3 sequence: CASSGNGLRSGANVLTF. The CDR3 DNA sequence: TGTGCCAGCAGCGGAAATGGGCTCCGCTCTGGGGCCAACGTCCTGACTTTC.